The clone carrying this T cell receptor beta chain was seen a handful of times. Germline is not matched at one junction end, which may reflect a read error. The germline CDR1 and CDR2 sequences are KGHSH and LQKENI. The CDR3 extends over 16 amino acids. The data are from a study of T cells in Graves' hyperthyroidism and ophthalmopathy. RNA transcripts yielded amplified TCR beta CDR3 regions. When the TCR CDR3 underwent first-round RT-PCR, the HTBI primer set was used. Each CDR3 protein gets one entry after TCRdb re-called the multiplex PCR reads with MiXCR. The repertoire holds under 400,000 distinct CDR3 sequences, approximately 18% seen once, with roughly 49% in the top ten.

What was sequenced was blood. The J gene is TRBJ2-1, the V gene TRBV18, with D possibly matching TRBD1 (6 bases). The TCR sequence derives from a woman between 45 and 60 years old with Graves' hyperthyroidism. The chain's CDR3 is CTSSPLSGQSNNEQFF. The CDR3 DNA follows: TGTACCAGCTCACCACTCTCGGGACAAAGCAACAATGAGCAGTTCTTC. The full variable domain, completed using reference TRBV18 and TRBJ2-1, is NAGVMQNPRHLVRRRGQEARLRCSPMKGHSHVYWYRQLPEEGLKFMVYLQKENIIDESGMPKERFSAEFPKEGPSILRIQQVVRGDSAAYFCTSSPLSGQSNNEQFFGPGTRLTVL.